These T cell receptor beta chains were read from a single sample in a study of T cell repertoires in cytomegalovirus infection. Via MiXCR, TCRdb re-called the reads, giving one row per CDR3 protein. The profile shows more than 500,000 distinct CDR3 sequences, about 17% of them singletons. The sequencing sample was made of CD8+ T cells from PBMCs. Source of these receptors: a human donor in good health (CMV status not recorded). Some clones in this sample may be carry-over from other donors' samples. The CDR3 runs from the conserved cysteine through the conserved F or W. D genes are given only for firm matches. Some rows mark clone size as missing; the rest say once, few, many or name a class of expanded clone.

V gene: TRBV9; D gene: TRBD2; J gene: TRBJ2-3; clone size: few; CDR3 protein: CASSVDGLASDTQYF; CDR3 DNA: TGTGCCAGCAGCGTAGATGGACTAGCGAGTGATACGCAGTATTTT
V gene: TRBV6-1; D gene: TRBD1; J gene: TRBJ1-1; clone size: many; CDR3 protein: CASSATGETEAFF; CDR3 DNA: TGTGCCAGCAGTGCTACAGGGGAGACTGAAGCTTTCTTT
V gene: TRBV20-1; D gene: NA; J gene: TRBJ1-2; clone size: few; CDR3 protein: CSARVMAEWVYGYTF; CDR3 DNA: TGCAGTGCTAGAGTTATGGCGGAGTGGGTCTATGGCTACACCTTC
V gene: TRBV7-6; D gene: NA; J gene: TRBJ1-6; clone size: NA; CDR3 protein: CASSLGGGDSPLHF; CDR3 DNA: TGTGCCAGCAGCTTGGGAGGGGGTGATTCACCCCTCCACTTT
V gene: TRBV2; D gene: TRBD2; J gene: TRBJ2-5; clone size: few; CDR3 protein: CASSGRLAPQETQYF; CDR3 DNA: TGTGCCAGCAGTGGCCGACTAGCCCCCCAAGAGACCCAGTACTTC
V gene: TRBV7-9; D gene: NA; J gene: TRBJ2-2; clone size: few; CDR3 protein: CASSTDMGPSTGELFF; CDR3 DNA: TGTGCCAGCAGCACGGACATGGGTCCGAGCACCGGGGAGCTGTTTTTT
V gene: TRBV27; D gene: TRBD2; J gene: TRBJ2-7; clone size: NA; CDR3 protein: CASSLSGGRGDEQYF; CDR3 DNA: TGTGCCAGCAGTTTATCGGGCGGGAGGGGAGACGAGCAGTACTTC
V gene: TRBV27; D gene: NA; J gene: TRBJ1-4; clone size: NA; CDR3 protein: CASSSWGENNEKLFF; CDR3 DNA: TGTGCCAGCAGTTCCTGGGGGGAGAATAATGAAAAACTGTTTTTT
V gene: TRBV28; D gene: NA; J gene: TRBJ1-5; clone size: NA; CDR3 protein: CASSRGYQPQHF; CDR3 DNA: TGTGCCAGCAGTAGGGGATATCAGCCCCAGCATTTT
V gene: TRBV19; D gene: TRBD1; J gene: TRBJ1-2; clone size: NA; CDR3 protein: CASSILSSGRGRLVDGYTF; CDR3 DNA: TGTGCCAGTAGTATTCTCTCTTCGGGCAGGGGGCGTTTAGTTGATGGCTACACCTTC
V gene: TRBV11-2; D gene: NA; J gene: TRBJ1-6; clone size: few; CDR3 protein: CASRPRGEHSPLHF; CDR3 DNA: TGTGCCAGCAGACCGCGCGGGGAACATTCACCCCTCCACTTT
V gene: TRBV19; D gene: NA; J gene: TRBJ1-3; clone size: NA; CDR3 protein: CASSRTSGNTIYF; CDR3 DNA: TGTGCCAGTAGCCGTACATCTGGAAACACCATATATTTT
V gene: TRBV7-9; D gene: TRBD1; J gene: TRBJ2-7; clone size: many; CDR3 protein: CASSSTYDRVAEQYF; CDR3 DNA: TGTGCCAGCAGCTCGACCTACGACAGGGTGGCGGAGCAGTACTTC
V gene: TRBV12-3/TRBV12-4; D gene: TRBD1; J gene: TRBJ2-6; clone size: many; CDR3 protein: CASWTETGSSGANVLTF; CDR3 DNA: TGTGCCAGCTGGACCGAGACAGGGAGCTCTGGGGCCAACGTCCTGACTTTC
V gene: TRBV12-5; D gene: NA; J gene: TRBJ2-3; clone size: NA; CDR3 protein: CASGLSTGFSTDTQYF; CDR3 DNA: TGTGCTAGTGGTTTGTCGACGGGGTTTAGCACAGATACGCAGTATTTT
V gene: TRBV14; D gene: TRBD2; J gene: TRBJ2-5; clone size: few; CDR3 protein: CASSRDIAGVWETQYF; CDR3 DNA: TGTGCCAGCAGCCGGGACATAGCGGGAGTGTGGGAGACCCAGTACTTC
V gene: TRBV7-6; D gene: NA; J gene: TRBJ1-2; clone size: few; CDR3 protein: CASSLEGSSSNYGYTF; CDR3 DNA: TGTGCCAGCAGCTTAGAGGGAAGCAGTTCTAACTATGGCTACACCTTC
V gene: TRBV7-2; D gene: TRBD1; J gene: TRBJ2-1; clone size: many; CDR3 protein: CASSLAGGAYNEQFF; CDR3 DNA: TGTGCCAGCAGCTTAGCAGGGGGCGCCTACAATGAGCAGTTCTTC
V gene: TRBV7-9; D gene: NA; J gene: TRBJ2-7; clone size: few; CDR3 protein: CASSPIIMEIADEQYF; CDR3 DNA: TGTGCCAGCAGCCCGATAATAATGGAAATAGCGGACGAGCAGTACTTC
V gene: TRBV12-3/TRBV12-4; D gene: NA; J gene: TRBJ1-6; clone size: few; CDR3 protein: CASSFSGRRENSPLHF; CDR3 DNA: TGTGCCAGCAGTTTTTCGGGACGGCGGGAGAATTCACCCCTCCACTTT
V gene: TRBV5-1; D gene: NA; J gene: TRBJ1-1; clone size: few; CDR3 protein: CASSLDHLNTEAFF; CDR3 DNA: TGCGCCAGCAGCTTGGATCACCTGAACACTGAAGCTTTCTTT
V gene: TRBV6-2/TRBV6-3; D gene: NA; J gene: TRBJ1-4; clone size: NA; CDR3 protein: CASSYTREGGEKLFF; CDR3 DNA: TGTGCCAGCAGTTACACTCGGGAAGGAGGTGAAAAACTGTTTTTT
V gene: TRBV11-2; D gene: NA; J gene: TRBJ2-7; clone size: many; CDR3 protein: CASSSPYTRDIPSYEQYF; CDR3 DNA: TGTGCCAGCAGTTCTCCATATACACGGGACATACCCTCCTACGAGCAGTACTTC
V gene: TRBV11-2; D gene: TRBD1; J gene: TRBJ1-4; clone size: many; CDR3 protein: CASSQNLGDSGDKLFF; CDR3 DNA: TGTGCCAGCAGCCAAAACTTGGGGGACAGCGGGGACAAACTGTTTTTT
V gene: TRBV15; D gene: NA; J gene: TRBJ2-4; clone size: few; CDR3 protein: CATSRENNRILAKNIQYF; CDR3 DNA: TGTGCCACCAGCAGAGAGAATAACAGGATCCTAGCCAAAAACATTCAGTACTTC
V gene: TRBV7-9; D gene: NA; J gene: TRBJ1-2; clone size: many; CDR3 protein: CASSLSQGSYGYTF; CDR3 DNA: TGTGCCAGCAGCTTATCACAGGGTTCTTATGGCTACACCTTC
V gene: TRBV2; D gene: NA; J gene: TRBJ1-1; clone size: NA; CDR3 protein: CASRTGPPRGTEAFF; CDR3 DNA: TGTGCCAGCAGGACGGGACCGCCGAGGGGCACTGAAGCTTTCTTT
V gene: TRBV7-6; D gene: NA; J gene: TRBJ1-2; clone size: many; CDR3 protein: CASSSTGNRGYTF; CDR3 DNA: TGTGCCAGCAGCTCAACAGGGAACCGCGGCTACACCTTC
V gene: TRBV27; D gene: NA; J gene: TRBJ2-4; clone size: few; CDR3 protein: CASSLTSTQNIQYF; CDR3 DNA: TGTGCCAGCAGTCTCACTAGCACCCAAAACATTCAGTACTTC